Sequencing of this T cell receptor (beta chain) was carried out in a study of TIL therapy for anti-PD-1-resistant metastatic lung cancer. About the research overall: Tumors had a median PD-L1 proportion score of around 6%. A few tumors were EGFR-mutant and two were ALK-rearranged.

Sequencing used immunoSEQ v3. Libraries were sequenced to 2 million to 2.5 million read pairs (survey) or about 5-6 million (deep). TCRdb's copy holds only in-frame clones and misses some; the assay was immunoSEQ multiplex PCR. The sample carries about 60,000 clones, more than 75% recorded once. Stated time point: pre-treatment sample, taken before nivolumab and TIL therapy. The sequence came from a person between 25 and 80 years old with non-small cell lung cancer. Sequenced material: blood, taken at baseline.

CDR3: CSASHDYGSPLHF. CDR3 in DNA: TGCAGTGCTAGTCACGATTATGGTTCACCCCTCCACTTT. The chain has TRBV20-1 and TRBJ1-6; unclear D gene. Between the trimmed V and J ends, which lost 3 bases and 9 bases, there was a span of 12 bases. CDR1 is DFQATT and CDR2 is SNEGSKA in the germline V gene (reference sequence). The CDR3 consists of 13 residues.